This TCR beta chain is from a study of early T cells in non-severe SARS-CoV-2 infection. About the research overall: From unsorted whole blood, bulk RNA was sequenced, and the chains remained unpaired. Findings and limits, study-wide: Clonotype matching in VDJdb favored anti-spike CD8 responses and did not capture private and CD4 specificities.

This clonotype was observed at least ten times. Antigen: not known. Between the trimmed V and J ends, which lost 2 bases and 0 bases, there was a span of 6 bases. The V gene's germline CDR1 is SGHRS and CDR2 YFSETQ. This CDR3 has 14 amino acids. Individual cDNA molecules were tagged with unique molecular identifiers, the study reported. TCRdb itself ran the 5' RACE reads through MiXCR, one entry per CDR3 protein. Of tens of thousands of distinct CDR3 sequences in the sample, less than 11% were seen once. The receptor was isolated from an adult who was a healthcare worker with PCR-confirmed SARS-CoV-2 infection or an uninfected control (not recorded which). The chain is built from TRBV5-1 and TRBJ1-3, with no clear D. The sequencing used whole blood, collected at baseline. CDR3 sequence (DNA): TGCGCCAGCAGCTTACGGAGCTCTGGAAACACCATATATTTT. Residues: CASSLRSSGNTIYF.